This T cell receptor beta chain was identified in a study of T cell repertoires in cytomegalovirus infection. For the study at large: TCR beta signatures that were public indicated CMV infection and matching HLA type.

The V gene's germline CDR1 is SGHNT and CDR2 YENEEA. The V gene lost 2 bases and the J gene lost 7 bases, with 11 bases spanning the gap. CDR3 size: 14 residues. TCRdb passed the reads through MiXCR, listing each CDR3 protein once. The data hold about 260,000 distinct CDR3 sequences, with roughly 13% observed a single time. This clonotype has ten or more counts. The TCR originated in a human donor in good health (CMV status not recorded). Some clones in this sample may be carry-over from other donors' samples. The gene calls are TRBV11-3 and TRBJ1-4; D remains unclear. Material: PBMCs. As DNA, the CDR3 is TGTGCCAGCAGCTTATTCCCGCTGGCTGAAAAACTGTTTTTT. This codes for CASSLFPLAEKLFF.